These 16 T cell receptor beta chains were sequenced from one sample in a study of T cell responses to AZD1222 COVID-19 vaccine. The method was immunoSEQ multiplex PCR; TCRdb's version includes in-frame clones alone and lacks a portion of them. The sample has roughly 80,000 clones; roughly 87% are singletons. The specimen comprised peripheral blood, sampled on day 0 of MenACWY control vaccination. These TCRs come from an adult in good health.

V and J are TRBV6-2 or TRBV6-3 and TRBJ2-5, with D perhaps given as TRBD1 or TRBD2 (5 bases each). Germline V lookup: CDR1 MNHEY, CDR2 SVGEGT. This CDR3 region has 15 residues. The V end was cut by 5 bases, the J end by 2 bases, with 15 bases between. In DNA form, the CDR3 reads TGTGCCAGCAGTAATCATGGGACCCTACAAGAGACCCAGTACTTC. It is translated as CASSNHGTLQETQYF.

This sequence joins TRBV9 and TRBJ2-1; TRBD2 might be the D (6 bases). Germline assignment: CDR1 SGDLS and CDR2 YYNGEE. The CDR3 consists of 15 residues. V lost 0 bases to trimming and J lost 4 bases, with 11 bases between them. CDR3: CASSVEGRGYNEQFF. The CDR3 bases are TGTGCCAGCAGCGTAGAGGGGCGGGGATACAATGAGCAGTTCTTC.

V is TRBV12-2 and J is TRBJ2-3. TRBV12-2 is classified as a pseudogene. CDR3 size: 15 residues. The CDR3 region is CASRLGDGYTDTQYF. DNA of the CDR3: TGTGCAAGTCGCTTAGGGGACGGATACACAGATACGCAGTATTTT.

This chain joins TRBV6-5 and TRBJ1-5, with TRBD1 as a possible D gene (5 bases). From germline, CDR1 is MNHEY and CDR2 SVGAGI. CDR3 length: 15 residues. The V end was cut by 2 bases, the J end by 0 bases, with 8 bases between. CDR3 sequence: CASSYSGTSNQPQHF. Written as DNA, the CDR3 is TGTGCCAGCAGTTACAGTGGGACTAGCAATCAGCCCCAGCATTTT.

CDR3 in amino acids: CASSSDTITDTQYF. CDR3 coding DNA: TGTGCCAGCAGCTCGGACACCATCACAGATACGCAGTATTTT. The rearrangement uses TRBV7-2 and TRBJ2-3, with a weak D call TRBD1 (5 bases). This CDR3 spans 14 amino acids. Per germline, CDR1 SGHTA and CDR2 FQGNSA. V was pared by 4 bases and J by 2 bases, with 10 bases between.

DNA of the CDR3: TGCGCCAGCAGCTTGACCGGACAGTTGAACACTGAAGCTTTCTTT. Protein: CASSLTGQLNTEAFF. The gene calls are TRBV5-1 and TRBJ1-1; D is possibly TRBD1 (6 bases). Germline V gene data show CDR1 as SGHRS and CDR2 as YFSETQ. This CDR3 comprises 15 residues. Trimming took 1 base from V and 0 from J, leaving 10 bases between them.

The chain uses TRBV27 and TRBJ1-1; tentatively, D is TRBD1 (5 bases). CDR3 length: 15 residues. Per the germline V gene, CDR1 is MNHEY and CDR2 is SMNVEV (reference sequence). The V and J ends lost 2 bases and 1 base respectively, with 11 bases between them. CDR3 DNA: TGTGCCAGCAGTTTACTGACAGTGGGGAACACTGAAGCTTTCTTT. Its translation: CASSLLTVGNTEAFF.

In DNA, the CDR3 is TGCAGCGTTGTGGAGGGGAACACTGAAGCTTTCTTT. This encodes CSVVEGNTEAFF. The rearrangement uses TRBV29-1 and TRBJ1-1, with D unclear. The CDR3 has 12 residues. Per germline, CDR1 SQVTM and CDR2 ANQGSEA. V shed 4 bases and J shed 1 base, with 7 bases lying between them.

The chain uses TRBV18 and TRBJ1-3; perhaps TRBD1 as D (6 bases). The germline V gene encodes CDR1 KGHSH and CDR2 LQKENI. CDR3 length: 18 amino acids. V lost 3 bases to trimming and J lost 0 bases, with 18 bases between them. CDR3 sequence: CASSPSRAGAGSGNTIYF. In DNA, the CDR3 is TGTGCCAGCTCACCTTCAAGGGCAGGGGCCGGCTCTGGAAACACCATATATTTT.

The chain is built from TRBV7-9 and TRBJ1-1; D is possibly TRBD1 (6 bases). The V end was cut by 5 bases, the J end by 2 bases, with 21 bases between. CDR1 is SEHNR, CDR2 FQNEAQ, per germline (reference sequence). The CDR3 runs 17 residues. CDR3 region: CASSLLRGGAFNTEAFF. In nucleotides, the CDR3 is TGTGCCAGCAGCCTCCTGAGGGGGGGGGCTTTTAACACTGAAGCTTTCTTT.

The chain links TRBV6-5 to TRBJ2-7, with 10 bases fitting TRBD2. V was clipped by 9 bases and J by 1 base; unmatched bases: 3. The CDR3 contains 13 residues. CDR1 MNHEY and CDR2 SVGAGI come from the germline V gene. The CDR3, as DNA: TGTGCCAGTAGGACTAGCGGTTCCTACGAGCAGTACTTC. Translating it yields CASRTSGSYEQYF.

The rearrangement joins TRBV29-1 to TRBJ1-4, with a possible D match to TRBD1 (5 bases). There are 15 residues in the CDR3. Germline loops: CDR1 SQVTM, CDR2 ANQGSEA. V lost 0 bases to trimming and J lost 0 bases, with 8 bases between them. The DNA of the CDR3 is TGCAGCGTTGAAGATGGGGGTGCAACTAATGAAAAACTGTTTTTT. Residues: CSVEDGGATNEKLFF.

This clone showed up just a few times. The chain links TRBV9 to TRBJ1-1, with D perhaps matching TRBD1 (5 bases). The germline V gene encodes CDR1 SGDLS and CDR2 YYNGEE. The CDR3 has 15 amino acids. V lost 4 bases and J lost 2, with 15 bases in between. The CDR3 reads CASSPVGGINTEAFF. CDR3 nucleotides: TGTGCCAGCAGCCCCGTCGGGGGGATAAACACTGAAGCTTTCTTT.

The CDR3 sequence: CASRDRESTEAFF. The CDR3 coding sequence is TGTGCCAGCAGGGACAGGGAAAGCACTGAAGCTTTCTTT. The rearrangement uses TRBV12-3 or TRBV12-4 and TRBJ1-1; 8 positions agree with TRBD1. There are 13 residues in the CDR3. V gave up 6 bases and J gave up 4 bases; unmatched junction bases: 4.

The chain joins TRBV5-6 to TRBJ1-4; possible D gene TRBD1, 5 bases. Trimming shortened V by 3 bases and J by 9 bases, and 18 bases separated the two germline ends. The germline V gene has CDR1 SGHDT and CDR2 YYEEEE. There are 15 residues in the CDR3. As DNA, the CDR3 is TGTGCCAGCAGCTCCCGGGACGTGAATGGGAAAAAACTGTTTTTT. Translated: CASSSRDVNGKKLFF.

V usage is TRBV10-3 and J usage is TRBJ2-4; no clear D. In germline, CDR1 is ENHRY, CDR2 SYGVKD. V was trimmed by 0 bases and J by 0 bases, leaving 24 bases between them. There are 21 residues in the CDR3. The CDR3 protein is CAISESTQPASSPLAKNIQYF. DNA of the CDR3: TGTGCCATCAGTGAGTCGACTCAGCCAGCCTCCTCGCCATTAGCCAAAAACATTCAGTACTTC.